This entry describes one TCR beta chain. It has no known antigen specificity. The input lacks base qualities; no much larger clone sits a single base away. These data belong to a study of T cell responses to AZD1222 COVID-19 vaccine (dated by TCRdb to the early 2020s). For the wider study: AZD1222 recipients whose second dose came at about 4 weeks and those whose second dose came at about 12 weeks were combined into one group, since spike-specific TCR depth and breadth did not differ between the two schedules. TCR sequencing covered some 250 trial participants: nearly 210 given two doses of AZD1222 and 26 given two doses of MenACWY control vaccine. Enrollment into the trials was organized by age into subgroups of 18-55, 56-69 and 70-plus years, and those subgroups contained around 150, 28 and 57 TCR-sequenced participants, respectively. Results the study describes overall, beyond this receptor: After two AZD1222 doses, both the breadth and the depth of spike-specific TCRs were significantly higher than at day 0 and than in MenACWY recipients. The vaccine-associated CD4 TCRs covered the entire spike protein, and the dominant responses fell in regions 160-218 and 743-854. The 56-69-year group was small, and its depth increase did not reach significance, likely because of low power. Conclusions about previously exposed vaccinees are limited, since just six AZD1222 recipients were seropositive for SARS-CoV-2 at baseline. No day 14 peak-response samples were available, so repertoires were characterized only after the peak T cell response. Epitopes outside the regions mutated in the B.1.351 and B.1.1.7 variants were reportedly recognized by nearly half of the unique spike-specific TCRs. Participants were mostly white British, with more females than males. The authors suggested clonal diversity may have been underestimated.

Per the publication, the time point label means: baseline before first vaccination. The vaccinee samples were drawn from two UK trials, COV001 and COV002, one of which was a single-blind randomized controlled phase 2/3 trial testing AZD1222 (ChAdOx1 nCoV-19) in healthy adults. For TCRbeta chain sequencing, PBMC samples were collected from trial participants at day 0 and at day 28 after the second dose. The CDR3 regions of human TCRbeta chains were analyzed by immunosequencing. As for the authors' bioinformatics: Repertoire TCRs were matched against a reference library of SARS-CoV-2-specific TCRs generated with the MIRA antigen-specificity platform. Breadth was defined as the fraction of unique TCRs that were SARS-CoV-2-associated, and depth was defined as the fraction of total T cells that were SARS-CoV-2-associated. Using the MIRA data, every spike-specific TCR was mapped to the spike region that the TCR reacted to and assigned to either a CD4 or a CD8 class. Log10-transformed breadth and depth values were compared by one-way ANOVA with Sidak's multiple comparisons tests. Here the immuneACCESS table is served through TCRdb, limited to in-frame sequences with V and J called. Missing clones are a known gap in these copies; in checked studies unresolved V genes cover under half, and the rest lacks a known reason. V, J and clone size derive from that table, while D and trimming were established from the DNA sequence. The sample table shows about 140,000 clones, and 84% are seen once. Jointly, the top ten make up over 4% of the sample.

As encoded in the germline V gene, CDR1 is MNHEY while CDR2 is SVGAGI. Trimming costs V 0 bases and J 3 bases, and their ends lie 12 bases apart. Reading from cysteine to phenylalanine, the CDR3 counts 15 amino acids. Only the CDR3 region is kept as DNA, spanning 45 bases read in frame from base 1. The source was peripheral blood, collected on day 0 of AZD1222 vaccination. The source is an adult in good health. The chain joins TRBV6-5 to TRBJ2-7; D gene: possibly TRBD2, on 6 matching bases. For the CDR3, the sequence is CASSYSREAVYEQYF. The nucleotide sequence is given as TGTGCCAGCAGTTACTCGAGGGAGGCGGTCTACGAGCAGTACTTC.